What follows are 32 T cell receptor beta chains derived from one specimen sequenced in a study of blood T cell repertoires in COVID-19. Libraries were prepared by immunoSEQ multiplex PCR; TCRdb keeps only in-frame clonotypes and omits some of them. The sample shows approximately 500,000 clones, approximately 88% of them seen only once. Material for sequencing was peripheral blood. The receptors were sampled from a woman aged 45-59 years with COVID-19, enrolled during active disease.

The chain uses TRBV27 and TRBJ1-2; D perhaps matches TRBD1 (6 bases). The CDR3 loop spans 14 amino acids. Germline V CDR1 and CDR2: MNHEY, SMNVEV (reference sequence). V was cut by 10 bases and J by 4 bases, with 19 bases left in between. The CDR3 region is CATSDPTGFYGYTF. In nucleotides, the CDR3 is TGTGCCACCTCGGACCCAACAGGGTTCTATGGCTACACCTTC.

The chain recombines TRBV19 with TRBJ1-5, with D perhaps TRBD1 (5 bases). The CDR3 runs 15 residues. Trimming took off 2 bases at V and 1 base at J, with 9 bases between the two ends. The V gene's germline CDR1 is LNHDA and CDR2 SQIVND (reference sequence). This CDR3 reads CASSIQEGSNQPQHF. The CDR3 bases are TGTGCCAGTAGTATACAGGAGGGGAGCAATCAGCCCCAGCATTTT.

J is TRBJ1-1 and V is TRBV19; a weak D match, TRBD1 (5 bases). With 4 bases removed from V and 5 bases from J, the gap between germline ends came to 14 bases. There are 14 residues in the CDR3. Looked up from germline, CDR1 is LNHDA and CDR2 is SQIVND (reference sequence). CDR3 region: CASSTSGDSTEAFF. The DNA of the CDR3 is TGTGCCAGTAGTACATCAGGAGACAGTACTGAAGCTTTCTTT.

This chain uses TRBV5-4 with TRBJ1-4, with 10 bases fitting TRBD1. CDR1 is SGHNT and CDR2 is YYREEE in the germline V gene (reference sequence). J was trimmed by 6 bases and V by 4 bases; bases with no gene match: 9. The length of the CDR3 is 16 residues. The CDR3 DNA follows: TGTGCCAGCAGCCGCGGACGGGGACAGGGGCATGAAAAACTGTTTTTT. Protein: CASSRGRGQGHEKLFF.

The rearrangement uses TRBV3-1 (or the pseudogene TRBV3-2) and TRBJ1-2, with D unclear. Germline-derived CDR1 and CDR2 are LGHDT and YNNKEL (reference sequence). There are 15 residues in the CDR3. V lost 0 bases to trimming and J lost 0 bases, with 8 bases between them. CDR3 DNA sequence: TGTGCCAGCAGCCAAGAAGGAGGCCCTAACTATGGCTACACCTTC. Amino acid sequence: CASSQEGGPNYGYTF.

The V gene is TRBV19, the J gene TRBJ1-1, with D unresolved. V shed 6 bases and J shed 3 bases, with 8 bases lying between them. Per the germline V gene, CDR1 is LNHDA and CDR2 is SQIVND (reference sequence). The CDR3 is made up of 12 amino acids. The CDR3 nucleotides read TGTGCCAGTAGAGAGGGTGACACTGAAGCTTTCTTT. Translating gives CASREGDTEAFF.

The chain carries TRBV7-8 and TRBJ2-7, with D possibly being TRBD1 (6 bases). Germline V gene data show CDR1 as SGHVS and CDR2 as FQNEAQ. This CDR3 is 14 amino acids long. Trimming removed 1 base from V and 5 bases from J, with 12 bases in between. CDR3 bases: TGTGCCAGCAGCTTAGGATACGGGACACACGAGCAGTACTTC. Its translation is CASSLGYGTHEQYF.

The chain joins TRBV5-1 to TRBJ1-2; tentatively, D is TRBD1 (5 bases). This CDR3 spans 15 amino acids. V was trimmed by 3 bases and J by 6 bases, leaving 18 bases between them. CDR1 is SGHRS and CDR2 is YFSETQ in the germline V gene. The CDR3: CASSYRDSTDNGYTF. As DNA, the CDR3 is TGCGCCAGCAGCTACCGGGACTCCACGGATAATGGCTACACCTTC. The full variable domain, in which reference TRBV5-1 and TRBJ1-2 provide the parts outside the CDR3, is KAGVTQTPRYLIKTRGQQVTLSCSPISGHRSVSWYQQTPGQGLQFLFEYFSETQRNKGNFPGRFSGRQFSNSRSEMNVSTLELGDSALYLCASSYRDSTDNGYTFGSGTRLTVV.

The rearrangement links TRBV18 to TRBJ1-2; a weak D match, TRBD1 (5 bases). In germline, CDR1 is KGHSH, CDR2 LQKENI. This CDR3 contains 14 residues. Deletions cut 3 bases from V and 4 bases from J, with 12 bases between. The CDR3 loop reads CASSPRGNGYGYTF. The CDR3 coding sequence is TGTGCCAGCTCACCTAGGGGAAATGGCTATGGCTACACCTTC.

CDR3 loop: CSGETGAGTEAFF. As DNA, the CDR3 is TGCAGCGGGGAGACAGGGGCCGGCACTGAAGCTTTCTTT. This sequence joins TRBV29-1 and TRBJ1-1; 8 positions agree with TRBD1. Germline V gene data show CDR1 as SQVTM and CDR2 as ANQGSEA. V lost 7 bases to trimming and J lost 4 bases; unmatched junction nucleotides: 8. This CDR3 contains 13 residues.

The chain recombines TRBV5-1 with TRBJ1-2, with 10 bases identical to TRBD1. This CDR3 has 15 amino acids. Germline trimming cut 3 bases from V and 7 bases from J; bases unmatched to any gene: 9. Germline V gives CDR1 SGHRS, CDR2 YFSETQ. The CDR3 loop reads CASSSATGGVGGYTF. CDR3 DNA: TGCGCCAGCAGCTCAGCGACAGGGGGCGTAGGTGGCTACACCTTC. Full variable domain (rest looked up from reference TRBV5-1 and TRBJ1-2): KAGVTQTPRYLIKTRGQQVTLSCSPISGHRSVSWYQQTPGQGLQFLFEYFSETQRNKGNFPGRFSGRQFSNSRSEMNVSTLELGDSALYLCASSSATGGVGGYTFGSGTRLTVV.

The rearrangement links TRBV28 to TRBJ2-3; 9 bases align to TRBD2. Germline CDR1 is MDHEN and CDR2 is SYDVKM. This CDR3 has 14 residues. Unmatched junction bases numbered 2, after V lost 2 bases and J lost 5 bases. The CDR3 DNA reads as TGTGCCAGCAGTTTAGCGGGGGGGCAAGATACGCAGTATTTT. Its protein product is CASSLAGGQDTQYF.

V and J are TRBV5-4 and TRBJ1-2, with TRBD1 matching 7 bases. This CDR3 contains 16 residues. Germline trimming cut 4 bases from V and 4 bases from J; bases unmatched to any gene: 13. CDR1 is SGHNT, CDR2 YYREEE, per germline (reference sequence). The CDR3 DNA reads TGTGCCAGCAGCCGTTACAATACAGGGGTTCTCTATGGCTACACCTTC. Its protein is CASSRYNTGVLYGYTF.

The genes are TRBV2 and TRBJ1-6; TRBD1 might be the D (5 bases). V lost 0 bases to trimming and J lost 10 bases, with 13 bases between them. CDR1 is SNHLY, CDR2 FYNNEI, per germline. This CDR3 has 15 residues. This CDR3 reads CASSEALPGVSPLHF. The CDR3 DNA reads as TGTGCCAGCAGTGAAGCGCTTCCGGGGGTGTCACCCCTCCACTTT.

The rearrangement joins TRBV19 to TRBJ1-4; possible D gene TRBD1, 6 bases. The CDR3 length is 14 residues. Germline V lookup: CDR1 LNHDA, CDR2 SQIVND (reference sequence). V was pared by 4 bases and J by 8 bases, with 14 bases between. CDR3 nucleotides: TGTGCCAGTAGTAGGGGACAAAGAAGAGAAAAACTGTTTTTT. Its protein product is CASSRGQRREKLFF.

The rearrangement links TRBV12-3 or TRBV12-4 to TRBJ1-2; 8 nucleotides line up with TRBD1. Losses at the gene ends were 1 base for V and 6 bases for J; bases not matched to a gene: 1. The CDR3 contains 13 residues. CDR3 in DNA: TGTGCCAGCAGTTTAGTACAGGGGGATGGCTACACCTTC. Its translation is CASSLVQGDGYTF.

The genes are TRBV30 and TRBJ1-4, with D perhaps matching TRBD1 (6 bases). Germline V gives CDR1 GTSNPN, CDR2 SVGIG (reference sequence). V lost 0 bases, J lost 8 bases, and 10 bases lay in between. CDR3 length: 13 amino acids. CDR3: CAWSVKQGEKLFF. The CDR3 DNA follows: TGTGCCTGGAGTGTAAAACAGGGAGAAAAACTGTTTTTT.

V gene TRBV6-5 combines with J gene TRBJ2-3; 9 bases map to TRBD2. This CDR3 has 15 amino acids. CDR1 and CDR2 from the germline V gene are MNHEY and SVGAGI. Unmatched junction bases numbered 8, after V lost 7 bases and J lost 3 bases. The DNA of the CDR3 is TGTGCCAGCAAGGCGGGGCGGGGGGGAACAGATACGCAGTATTTT. Amino acids: CASKAGRGGTDTQYF.

This chain uses TRBV5-1 with TRBJ1-2; 7 bases map to TRBD1. CDR1 is SGHRS and CDR2 is YFSETQ in the germline V gene. Trimming took 5 bases from V and 5 from J; bases not matched to a gene: 15. This CDR3 is 16 amino acids long. The CDR3 sequence: CASSPNGQETIYGYTF. CDR3 nucleotide sequence: TGCGCCAGCAGTCCCAACGGACAGGAGACAATTTATGGCTACACCTTC.

V usage is TRBV12-5 and J usage is TRBJ1-1, with 10 bases fitting TRBD1. V shed 2 bases and J 10 bases; nucleotides not matched to a gene: 7. Germline values: CDR1 LGHNT, CDR2 FRNRAP. The CDR3 consists of 14 residues. CDR3 sequence: CASGLLTGGGGAFF. The CDR3 coding sequence is TGTGCTAGTGGTTTGCTGACAGGGGGCGGGGGAGCTTTCTTT.

V and J are TRBV19 and TRBJ2-3; TRBD1 matches at 7 bases. The CDR3 is 13 amino acids. The junction had 3 bases not matched to a gene; V was cut back by 5 bases and J by 4 bases. Germline V lookup: CDR1 LNHDA, CDR2 SQIVND (reference sequence). This CDR3 reads CASSDRAADTQYF. The CDR3 DNA reads TGTGCCAGTAGTGACAGGGCCGCAGATACGCAGTATTTT.

The chain employs TRBV11-2 and TRBJ2-3, with 10 bases aligning to TRBD2. The V segment lost 1 base and the J segment 3 bases; nucleotides outside the gene matches: 4. The CDR3 is 16 amino acids. Germline V gene lookup returns CDR1 SGHAT and CDR2 FQNNGV. The CDR3 spells CASSLGVAGGTDTQYF. As DNA, the CDR3 is TGTGCCAGCAGCTTAGGAGTAGCGGGGGGTACAGATACGCAGTATTTT.

V gene TRBV7-2 combines with J gene TRBJ1-6; D gene uncertain. Trimming stripped 4 bases from V and 14 bases from J, with 15 bases between. This CDR3 comprises 13 residues. Germline V gene data show CDR1 as SGHTA and CDR2 as FQGNSA. CDR3 protein: CASSSRADPALHF. The CDR3 bases are TGTGCCAGCAGCTCCCGTGCTGATCCAGCCCTCCACTTT.

Remarks on this clone: At one of its ends the junction is not consistent with the germline gene, which may arise from a read error. This chain joins TRBV28 and TRBJ2-5, with a weak D call TRBD2 (6 bases). From germline, CDR1 is MDHEN and CDR2 SYDVKM. The CDR3 loop spans 15 amino acids. For the CDR3, the DNA is TGTGCCAGCAGTTTGGAAGGGAGGACTCAAGGGACCCAGTACTTC. Protein product: CASSLEGRTQGTQYF.

The sample holds one count of this clone. The chain carries TRBV5-4 and TRBJ2-7; the match to TRBD1 covers 7 bases. V lost 0 bases to trimming and J lost 4 bases; unmatched junction nucleotides: 1. Germline lookup yields CDR1 SGHNT and CDR2 YYREEE (reference sequence). The CDR3 length is 13 residues. The CDR3 bases are TGTGCCAGCAGCTTGGCGGGACAGTACGAGCAGTACTTC. Amino acids: CASSLAGQYEQYF.

CDR3 amino acids: CATRDYTDTQYF. The CDR3, as DNA: TGTGCCACCAGGGACTACACAGATACGCAGTATTTT. This chain connects TRBV24-1 to TRBJ2-3, with D tentatively TRBD2 (6 bases). This CDR3 has 12 amino acids. From germline, CDR1 is KGHDR and CDR2 SFDVKD. V was trimmed by 7 bases and J by 2 bases, leaving 6 bases between them.

The chain has TRBV10-1 and TRBJ1-2, with 9 bases matching TRBD1. The V gene's germline CDR1 is WNHNN and CDR2 SYGVQD (reference sequence). V lost 4 bases to trimming and J lost 5 bases; unmatched junction nucleotides: 11. The CDR3 length is 16 residues. CDR3 amino acids: CASSGPGQGFPYGYTF. The CDR3 DNA reads as TGCGCCAGCAGTGGGCCGGGACAGGGATTCCCTTATGGCTACACCTTC.

This clone was picked up one time. This chain joins TRBV29-1 and TRBJ1-2; D unclear. This CDR3 has 12 amino acids. Germline V lookup: CDR1 SQVTM, CDR2 ANQGSEA. V lost 7 bases to trimming and J lost 2 bases, with 11 bases between them. The DNA for the CDR3 is TGCAGCGGTCGCTACTCCAACTATGGCTACACCTTC. As protein: CSGRYSNYGYTF.

This sequence joins TRBV7-9 and TRBJ1-1; a weak D match, TRBD1 (5 bases). Trimming took off 1 base at V and 0 bases at J, with 9 bases between the two ends. The CDR3 has 15 amino acids. The V gene's germline CDR1 is SEHNR and CDR2 FQNEAQ (reference sequence). CDR3 amino acids: CASSLVRGMNTEAFF. As DNA, the CDR3 is TGTGCCAGCAGCTTAGTACGGGGGATGAACACTGAAGCTTTCTTT.

This chain connects TRBV6-5 to TRBJ2-7; no clear D. The CDR3 loop spans 10 amino acids. V shed 4 bases and J shed 6 bases, with 4 bases lying between them. CDR1 and CDR2 from the germline V gene are MNHEY and SVGAGI. CDR3: CASSWPEQYF. CDR3 in DNA: TGTGCCAGCAGTTGGCCCGAGCAGTACTTC.

The rearrangement uses TRBV21-1 and TRBJ2-5; no check of the table's D call, TRBD1, against the DNA was made. TRBV21-1 is a known pseudogene. The CDR3 is 15 residues long. CDR3 coding DNA: TGTGCCAGCAGCAAACAGGGCCGCCAAGGGGAGACCCAGTACTTC. Its protein is CASSKQGRQGETQYF.

This sequence joins TRBV5-1 and TRBJ1-1; TRBD1 matches at 7 bases. CDR1 is SGHRS, CDR2 YFSETQ, per germline. The CDR3 contains 13 residues. Unmatched junction bases numbered 5, after V lost 2 bases and J lost 7 bases. DNA of the CDR3: TGCGCCAGCAGCTTAACAGGGGCCGGTGAAGCTTTCTTT. Translation gives CASSLTGAGEAFF.